These 20 T cell receptor beta chains were sequenced from one sample in a study of glioma-infiltrating T cells (dated by TCRdb to the mid-2010s). TCRdb names Illumina MiSeq as the instrument used. TCR alpha and beta CDR3 regions were amplified with the iRepertoire nested amplicon-rescue multiplex PCR (arm-PCR) platform from RNA. TCRdb's own reprocessing of the public reads used fastp at Q25 and MiXCR and kept productive beta chains. Under each unique CDR3 protein, matching rows form one entry showing the most common genes and DNA. This sample lists 170,000 or so distinct CDR3 sequences; about 47% were detected once. Roughly 5.4% of the sample is taken by the ten largest. The sequenced sample was glioma tissue, nonneoplastic brain tissue, or PBMCs (not recorded which). Source of these receptors: a human donor with low-grade glioma or glioblastoma, undergoing nonglioma brain surgery, or in good health (not recorded which).

The chain has TRBV2 and TRBJ1-1; TRBD1 aligns across 7 bases. CDR3 length equals 13 residues. The trim removed 6 bases at V and 4 bases at J, leaving 5 bases unmatched. CDR1 is SNHLY and CDR2 is FYNNEI in the germline V gene. The CDR3 region has the DNA TGTGCCAGCAGGCCCAGGGGGGGCACTGAAGCTTTCTTT. Encoded protein: CASRPRGGTEAFF. Full variable domain (missing parts from reference TRBV2 and TRBJ1-1): EPEVTQTPSHQVTQMGQEVILRCVPISNHLYFYWYRQILGQKVEFLVSFYNNEISEKSEIFDDQFSVERPDGSNFTLKIRSTKLEDSAMYFCASRPRGGTEAFFGQGTRLTVV.

CDR3 sequence: CASTSMTGGNEKLFF. CDR3 bases: TGTGCCAGCACTTCTATGACAGGGGGTAATGAAAAACTGTTTTTT. The genes are TRBV2 and TRBJ1-4; TRBD1 agrees at 9 bases. Germline V gene data show CDR1 as SNHLY and CDR2 as FYNNEI. The V segment lost 7 bases and the J segment 4 bases; nucleotides outside the gene matches: 7. This CDR3 comprises 15 residues.

This chain connects TRBV18 to TRBJ2-3, with a tentative D call TRBD2 (5 bases). In germline, CDR1 is KGHSH, CDR2 LQKENI. V dropped 2 bases and J dropped 3 bases, with 15 bases sitting between them. CDR3 length: 16 amino acids. This CDR3 reads CASSPTQRRRTDTQYF. CDR3 DNA: TGTGCCAGCTCACCAACCCAGCGGAGAAGGACAGATACGCAGTATTTT.

As regards this clonotype: This could be a read error, since a much larger clone is one nucleotide away. The V and J genes are TRBV28 and TRBJ2-2; a weak D match, TRBD2 (5 bases). The CDR3 runs to 10 residues. Germline V gene data show CDR1 as MDHEN and CDR2 as SYDVKM. The CDR3 DNA reads as TGTGCCAGCAGGTCCGGGGAGATGTTTTTT. It specifies CASRSGEMFF. The full variable domain, completed using reference TRBV28 and TRBJ2-2, is DVKVTQSSRYLVKRTGEKVFLECVQDMDHENMFWYRQDPGLGLRLIYFSYDVKMKEKGDIPEGYSVSREKKERFSLILESASTNQTSMYLCASRSGEMFFGEGSRLTVL.

For this clonotype: One end of the junction is discordant with germline, which a read error may explain. The chain employs TRBV5-4 and TRBJ2-2; D may be TRBD1 (6 bases). CDR1 is SGHNT and CDR2 is YYREEE in the germline V gene (reference sequence). The CDR3 is 16 amino acids. For the CDR3, the DNA is TGTGCCAACAGCTCGGTCGCCGGACAGTCGACCGGGGAGCTGTTTTTT. Translating gives CANSSVAGQSTGELFF.

This clonotype was detected many times. The chain recombines TRBV10-3 with TRBJ2-3, with 8 nucleotides matching TRBD1. The trim removed 6 bases at V and 0 bases at J, leaving 5 bases unmatched. The CDR3 is 15 amino acids. Germline CDR1 reads ENHRY; CDR2 reads SYGVKD. The CDR3 is CAIRDRASSTDTQYF. The CDR3 DNA reads as TGTGCCATCAGGGACAGGGCCTCTAGCACAGATACGCAGTATTTT.

This clonotype was seen a few times. The gene calls are TRBV12-3 or TRBV12-4 and TRBJ1-1; TRBD1 might be the D (6 bases). V lost 5 bases, J lost 3 bases, and 10 bases lay in between. The CDR3 is 13 amino acids. CDR3 residues: CASSNGQYTEAFF. In nucleotides, the CDR3 is TGTGCCAGCAGTAATGGACAGTACACTGAAGCTTTCTTT.

With regard to this clonotype: A much larger clone lies a single base off, so this may be a read error. The chain has TRBV15 and TRBJ2-3; D is uncertain. The CDR3 has 13 residues. Germline lookup yields CDR1 LNHNV and CDR2 YYDKDF (reference sequence). CDR3 sequence reads: CATSRDFLDKQYF. The CDR3, as DNA: TGTGCCACCAGCAGAGATTTTTTAGATAAGCAGTATTTT.

With regard to this clonotype: A much larger clone is a single base away; this may be a read error. This chain connects TRBV11-2 to TRBJ2-3, with D unresolved. CDR1 and CDR2 (germline): SGHAT, FQNNGV. This CDR3 comprises 16 residues. V dropped 7 bases and J dropped 0 bases, with 17 bases sitting between them. CDR3 in DNA: TGTGCCAGCACCCGATCCCGGACCCGGAGCACAGATACGCAGTATTTT. It is translated as CASTRSRTRSTDTQYF.

With respect to this clonotype: A much larger clone differs from this one at a single base, so this may be a read error. CDR3 region: CASSHGFEDSGELFF. The CDR3 bases are TGTGCCAGCAGTCACGGGTTTGAGGACAGCGGGGAGCTGTTTTTT. The V call is TRBV6-6, the J call TRBJ2-2; tentative D call: TRBD1 (6 bases). V was clipped by 5 bases and J by 7 bases, with 17 bases between them. The germline V gene has CDR1 MNHNY and CDR2 SVGAGI (reference sequence). The CDR3 contains 15 residues.

On this clonotype itself: A read error may explain this, as a much larger clone is one base away. The J gene is TRBJ1-5, the V gene TRBV20-1; D uncertain. This CDR3 has 15 residues. Germline V CDR1 and CDR2: DFQATT, SNEGSKA (reference sequence). The CDR3 sequence: CSARKPGLSNHPQHF. In nucleotides, the CDR3 is TGCAGTGCTAGAAAGCCGGGTCTGAGCAATCATCCCCAGCATTTT.

This clonotype has a count of ten or more. The rearrangement links TRBV28 to TRBJ2-7; D is tentatively TRBD1 or TRBD2 (6 bases each). The CDR3 contains 13 residues. The germline gives CDR1 MDHEN, CDR2 SYDVKM. The germline V and J ends were trimmed by 3 bases and 2 bases, with 8 bases remaining between them. CDR3 in amino acids: CASSFGGPYEQYF. The CDR3, as DNA: TGTGCCAGCAGTTTTGGGGGGCCCTACGAGCAGTACTTC.

This chain uses TRBV12-3 or TRBV12-4 with TRBJ2-1; D not certain. With 6 bases removed from V and 9 bases from J, the gap between germline ends came to 9 bases. The CDR3 extends over 11 amino acids. The CDR3 spells CASSLEVEQFF. The CDR3 DNA is TGTGCCAGCAGCCTTGAGGTTGAGCAGTTCTTC.

Concerning this clonotype itself: The junction differs from germline at one of its ends, possibly a read error. The chain carries TRBV7-2 and TRBJ2-2, with 11 bases fitting TRBD2. The germline V gene encodes CDR1 SGHTA and CDR2 FQGNSA. This CDR3 region has 17 residues. CDR3 sequence reads: CASSLIAGGPKTGELFF. As DNA, the CDR3 is TGTGCCAGCAGCTTAATAGCGGGAGGGCCGAAGACCGGGGAGCTGTTTTTT.

This clonotype was detected many times. This chain connects TRBV28 to TRBJ2-1, with TRBD1 matching 8 bases. Germline values: CDR1 MDHEN, CDR2 SYDVKM. V lost 3 bases, J lost 7 bases, and 11 bases stayed unmatched. The CDR3 runs to 16 residues. The CDR3 region is CASSFFGQGRRNEQFF. The CDR3 region has the DNA TGTGCCAGCAGTTTCTTCGGACAGGGTCGAAGAAATGAGCAGTTCTTC.

A note on this clonotype: The germline gene is not matched at one end of the junction; a read error may be the cause. The chain employs TRBV19 and TRBJ2-5, with D tentatively TRBD2 (6 bases). This CDR3 is 13 amino acids long. Germline CDR1 and CDR2: LNHDA and SQIVND (reference sequence). CDR3 sequence (DNA): TGTGCCATTAGTATCGTGATCCCGGGGGCCCAGTACTTC. Translating gives CAISIVIPGAQYF.

The chain joins TRBV29-1 to TRBJ2-1; the match to TRBD2 covers 8 bases. V shed 0 bases and J 0 bases; nucleotides not matched to a gene: 10. Per germline, CDR1 SQVTM and CDR2 ANQGSEA. The CDR3 is made up of 18 amino acids. The CDR3: CSVEDFPQRESSYNEQFF. CDR3 coding DNA: TGCAGCGTTGAAGATTTCCCCCAGCGGGAGAGCTCCTACAATGAGCAGTTCTTC.

This clonotype was seen just once. A much larger clone lies one base from this, so it may be a read error. V gene TRBV28 combines with J gene TRBJ2-7; TRBD1 matches 7 bases. Losses at the gene ends were 7 bases for V and 2 bases for J; bases not matched to a gene: 8. This CDR3 region has 14 residues. Germline assignment: CDR1 MDHEN and CDR2 SYDVKM. CDR3 loop: CASTLGGRPYEQYF. CDR3 coding DNA: TGTGCCAGCACCTTAGGGGGCAGACCCTACGAGCAGTACTTC.

V gene TRBV19 combines with J gene TRBJ1-2; D remains ambiguous. Per germline, CDR1 LNHDA and CDR2 SQIVND (reference sequence). The CDR3 has 13 residues. The ends were cut back, 4 bases at V and 6 bases at J, with 12 bases in the middle. The CDR3 DNA reads as TGTGCCAGTAGTAATTCGGCCGTGGATGGCTACACCTTC. Amino acid sequence: CASSNSAVDGYTF.

This clonotype was found many times. This chain links TRBV4-1 with TRBJ2-7, with D possibly matching TRBD2 (7 bases). Germline V lookup: CDR1 MGHRA, CDR2 YSYEKL. The V end lost 0 bases, the J end lost 5 bases, and 14 bases lay between the germline ends. This CDR3 is 15 amino acids long. CDR3 loop: CASSQERGGRHEQYF. The CDR3 DNA follows: TGCGCCAGCAGCCAAGAAAGGGGGGGGCGCCACGAGCAGTACTTC.